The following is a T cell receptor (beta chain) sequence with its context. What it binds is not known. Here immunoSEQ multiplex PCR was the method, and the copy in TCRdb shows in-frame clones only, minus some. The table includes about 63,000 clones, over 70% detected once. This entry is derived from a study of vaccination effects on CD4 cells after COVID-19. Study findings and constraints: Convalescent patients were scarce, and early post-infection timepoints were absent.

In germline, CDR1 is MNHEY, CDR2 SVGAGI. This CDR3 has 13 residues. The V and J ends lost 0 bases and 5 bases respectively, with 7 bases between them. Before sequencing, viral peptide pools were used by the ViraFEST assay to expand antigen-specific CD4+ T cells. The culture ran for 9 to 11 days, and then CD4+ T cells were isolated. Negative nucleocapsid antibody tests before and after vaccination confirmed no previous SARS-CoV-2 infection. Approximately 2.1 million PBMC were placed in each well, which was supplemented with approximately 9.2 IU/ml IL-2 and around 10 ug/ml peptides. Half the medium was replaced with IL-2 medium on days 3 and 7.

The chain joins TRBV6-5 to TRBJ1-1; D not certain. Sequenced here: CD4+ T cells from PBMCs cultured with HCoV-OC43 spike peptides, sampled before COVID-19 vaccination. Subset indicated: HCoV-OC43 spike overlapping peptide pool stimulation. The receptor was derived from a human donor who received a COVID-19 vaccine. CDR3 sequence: CASSYSVGTEAFF. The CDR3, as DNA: TGTGCCAGCAGTTACTCGGTGGGTACTGAAGCTTTCTTT.